This is a list of T cell receptor beta chains from one sample in a study of blood T cell repertoires in COVID-19. Sequencing was performed with immunoSEQ multiplex PCR; in TCRdb, only in-frame clones are kept and a portion is missing. Among a few hundred thousand clones listed, over 75% were seen once. Sequencing was performed on peripheral blood. These receptors all stem from a woman aged 45 to 65 with active or convalescent COVID-19. Each CDR3 is given with its conserved first and last residue. Fields, in order: CDR3 DNA, CDR3 protein, V gene, D gene, J gene, clone size. D genes are given only for firm matches. Not every row has a clone size; where given, it reads once, few, many or a size class.

CDR3 DNA: TGTGCCAGCAGCGTGATAGCGGGGGGTGGCATTCAGTACTTC
CDR3 protein: CASSVIAGGGIQYF
V gene: TRBV9
D gene: TRBD2
J gene: TRBJ2-4
clone size: NA

CDR3 DNA: TGTGCCAGCAGTCCCGCGGGGAACTATGGCTACACCTTC
CDR3 protein: CASSPAGNYGYTF
V gene: TRBV14
D gene: NA
J gene: TRBJ1-2
clone size: NA

CDR3 DNA: TGCGCCAGCAGCTTGGATGCGGGGGGCCTCCTTGGGGAGCAGTACTTC
CDR3 protein: CASSLDAGGLLGEQYF
V gene: TRBV5-1
D gene: TRBD2
J gene: TRBJ2-7
clone size: once

CDR3 DNA: TGTGCCACCTCCCGGGACAGTTCCTACAATGAGCAGTTCTTC
CDR3 protein: CATSRDSSYNEQFF
V gene: TRBV6-5
D gene: TRBD1
J gene: TRBJ2-1
clone size: NA

CDR3 DNA: TGTGCCAGCAGTTTGACGGGTGGCAATTCACCCCTCCACTTT
CDR3 protein: CASSLTGGNSPLHF
V gene: TRBV27
D gene: NA
J gene: TRBJ1-6
clone size: NA

CDR3 DNA: TGTGCCAGCAGCTACGGGGCAGGGGAAACCTACGAGCAGTACTTC
CDR3 protein: CASSYGAGETYEQYF
V gene: TRBV7-6
D gene: NA
J gene: TRBJ2-7
clone size: NA

CDR3 DNA: TGCGCCAGCAGCGTGAGCGGGAGGGCCTTAGATACGCAGTATTTT
CDR3 protein: CASSVSGRALDTQYF
V gene: TRBV5-1
D gene: TRBD2
J gene: TRBJ2-3
clone size: NA

CDR3 DNA: TGTGCCAGCAGCCCTTACTACGAGCAGTACTTC
CDR3 protein: CASSPYYEQYF
V gene: TRBV6-6
D gene: NA
J gene: TRBJ2-7
clone size: few

CDR3 DNA: TGTGCCACCAGTGATCCTACGCGGCGCTATACGCAGTATTTT
CDR3 protein: CATSDPTRRYTQYF
V gene: TRBV24-1
D gene: NA
J gene: TRBJ2-3
clone size: NA

CDR3 DNA: TGTGCCCCAGGGGCTAGCGGGAGGTGCGCCTACAATGAGCAGTTCTTC
CDR3 protein: CAPGASGRCAYNEQFF
V gene: TRBV7-2
D gene: TRBD2
J gene: TRBJ2-1
clone size: NA

CDR3 DNA: TGTGCCAGCAGCTTACAGGTGGCTGGAAACACCATATATTTT
CDR3 protein: CASSLQVAGNTIYF
V gene: TRBV13
D gene: NA
J gene: TRBJ1-3
clone size: NA

CDR3 DNA: TGTGCCAGCAGCGCGGGGATGAGTTTCATGAACACTGAAGCTTTCTTT
CDR3 protein: CASSAGMSFMNTEAFF
V gene: TRBV9
D gene: NA
J gene: TRBJ1-1
clone size: once

CDR3 DNA: TGTGCCAGCAGTGAAGAGACAGGACAGATTTATGGCTACACCTTC
CDR3 protein: CASSEETGQIYGYTF
V gene: TRBV25-1
D gene: NA
J gene: TRBJ1-2
clone size: once

CDR3 DNA: TGTGCCAGCAGCTTAAAGACCCCACAGGGTGAGAGGAACACTGAAGCTTTCTTT
CDR3 protein: CASSLKTPQGERNTEAFF
V gene: TRBV7-3
D gene: NA
J gene: TRBJ1-1
clone size: once

CDR3 DNA: TGTGCCAGCTCACCAGGGGCAGGCACCCGCGTAAATGAAAAACTGTTTTTT
CDR3 protein: CASSPGAGTRVNEKLFF
V gene: TRBV18
D gene: NA
J gene: TRBJ1-4
clone size: NA

CDR3 DNA: TGCGCCAGCAGCCAAGTCTCGGGGGGGGCGTACGAGCAGTACTTC
CDR3 protein: CASSQVSGGAYEQYF
V gene: TRBV4-1
D gene: TRBD2
J gene: TRBJ2-7
clone size: NA

CDR3 DNA: TGCGCCAGCAGCCAAGATTGGACAGGTTCGTTATTATGGGATGAGCAGTTCTTC
CDR3 protein: CASSQDWTGSLLWDEQFF
V gene: TRBV4-3
D gene: TRBD1
J gene: TRBJ2-1
clone size: NA

CDR3 DNA: TGTGCCACCAGCAGAGCCCGGAGTAGCGGGAGAGTAGAGACCCAGTACTTC
CDR3 protein: CATSRARSSGRVETQYF
V gene: TRBV15
D gene: TRBD2
J gene: TRBJ2-5
clone size: NA

CDR3 DNA: TGTGCCAGCAGGGGTCCGGGACAGGGAACTTCACCCCTCCACTTT
CDR3 protein: CASRGPGQGTSPLHF
V gene: TRBV2
D gene: TRBD1
J gene: TRBJ1-6
clone size: NA

CDR3 DNA: TGTGCCAGCAGCTTGTGGGACAGCCGATTGAACACTGAAGCTTTCTTT
CDR3 protein: CASSLWDSRLNTEAFF
V gene: TRBV7-2
D gene: TRBD1
J gene: TRBJ1-1
clone size: NA

CDR3 DNA: TGTGCCAGCAGCCCTAAGGGGACAGTCTATGGGGGCTACACCTTC
CDR3 protein: CASSPKGTVYGGYTF
V gene: TRBV7-3
D gene: TRBD1
J gene: TRBJ1-2
clone size: NA

CDR3 DNA: TGTGCCAGCTCCCCGGGTACAGGGTACAGCACTGAAGCTTTCTTT
CDR3 protein: CASSPGTGYSTEAFF
V gene: TRBV9
D gene: NA
J gene: TRBJ1-1
clone size: NA

CDR3 DNA: TGCGCCAGCTGGAGGAGGGGAAATCAGCCCCAGCATTTT
CDR3 protein: CASWRRGNQPQHF
V gene: TRBV5-1
D gene: NA
J gene: TRBJ1-5
clone size: NA

CDR3 DNA: TGTGCCAGCTCACCCCGCTTAAGTACTAGCGGGAGGGGCGCAGATACGCAGTATTTT
CDR3 protein: CASSPRLSTSGRGADTQYF
V gene: TRBV18
D gene: TRBD2
J gene: TRBJ2-3
clone size: NA

CDR3 DNA: TGCGCCAGCAGTCCCGGGACAGGGGATGGCTACACCTTC
CDR3 protein: CASSPGTGDGYTF
V gene: TRBV23-1
D gene: TRBD1
J gene: TRBJ1-2
clone size: NA

CDR3 DNA: TGTGCCAGCAGTTTAAAATGTTGGCTTTTCGTGGGGGAGGACAATGAGCAGTTCTTC
CDR3 protein: CASSLKCWLFVGEDNEQFF
V gene: TRBV27
D gene: NA
J gene: TRBJ2-1
clone size: NA

CDR3 DNA: TGTGCCAGCAGTTCCCCCCGCGAGGAGATTTACAATGAGCAGTTCTTC
CDR3 protein: CASSSPREEIYNEQFF
V gene: TRBV28
D gene: NA
J gene: TRBJ2-1
clone size: NA

CDR3 DNA: TGTGCCAGCAGCTTAGTCGGGGACACTAATTCACCCCTCCACTTT
CDR3 protein: CASSLVGDTNSPLHF
V gene: TRBV11-2
D gene: NA
J gene: TRBJ1-6
clone size: NA

CDR3 DNA: TGTGCCAGCATCCAGAATCAGCCCCAGCATTTT
CDR3 protein: CASIQNQPQHF
V gene: TRBV21-1
D gene: NA
J gene: TRBJ1-5
clone size: NA

CDR3 DNA: TGCGCCAGCAGCTCAGGGACTAGCGGGAATGAGCAGTTCTTC
CDR3 protein: CASSSGTSGNEQFF
V gene: TRBV5-1
D gene: TRBD2
J gene: TRBJ2-1
clone size: few

CDR3 DNA: TGTGCCAGCAGTGTAGGACAGTATAACACTGAAGCTTTCTTT
CDR3 protein: CASSVGQYNTEAFF
V gene: TRBV6-1
D gene: NA
J gene: TRBJ1-1
clone size: NA

CDR3 DNA: TGTGCCAGTAGTATCCGACAGGGGCGGAATGAAAAACTGTTTTTT
CDR3 protein: CASSIRQGRNEKLFF
V gene: TRBV19
D gene: TRBD1
J gene: TRBJ1-4
clone size: NA

CDR3 DNA: TGTGCCAGCAGTTACTTCGGTTCTTACGAGCAGTACTTC
CDR3 protein: CASSYFGSYEQYF
V gene: TRBV6-6
D gene: NA
J gene: TRBJ2-7
clone size: NA

CDR3 DNA: TGCAGCGTTGCGGCAGGGAACTATGGCTACACCTTC
CDR3 protein: CSVAAGNYGYTF
V gene: TRBV29-1
D gene: NA
J gene: TRBJ1-2
clone size: NA

CDR3 DNA: TGTGCCAGCAGTTACTCGACAGGGGAGACCGGGGAGCTGTTTTTT
CDR3 protein: CASSYSTGETGELFF
V gene: TRBV6-2/TRBV6-3
D gene: TRBD1
J gene: TRBJ2-2
clone size: NA

CDR3 DNA: TGCGCCAGCAGCTTGGTCGACAGTCTTTCCTACGAGCAGTACTTC
CDR3 protein: CASSLVDSLSYEQYF
V gene: TRBV5-1
D gene: NA
J gene: TRBJ2-7
clone size: NA

CDR3 DNA: TGTGCCAGCAGCCCGGGACTAGCGGGAAACGAGCAGTACTTC
CDR3 protein: CASSPGLAGNEQYF
V gene: TRBV9
D gene: TRBD2
J gene: TRBJ2-7
clone size: NA

CDR3 DNA: TGTGCCAGCAGCCCCAGAGCTAGCGGGGGCCCAGATACGCAGTATTTT
CDR3 protein: CASSPRASGGPDTQYF
V gene: TRBV13
D gene: TRBD2
J gene: TRBJ2-3
clone size: NA

CDR3 DNA: TGTGCCAGCAGCTTAGCGGAGAGCTCCTACGAGCAGTACTTC
CDR3 protein: CASSLAESSYEQYF
V gene: TRBV27
D gene: NA
J gene: TRBJ2-7
clone size: NA

CDR3 DNA: TGTGCCAGCAGGCCAACAGGGGGAGAGGAGTACTTC
CDR3 protein: CASRPTGGEEYF
V gene: TRBV12-3/TRBV12-4
D gene: TRBD1
J gene: TRBJ2-5
clone size: NA

CDR3 DNA: TGCGCCAGCAGCTTGGCCGGGGGGGGCGCCCCTGGGGAGCAGTACTTC
CDR3 protein: CASSLAGGGAPGEQYF
V gene: TRBV5-1
D gene: TRBD2
J gene: TRBJ2-7
clone size: NA

CDR3 DNA: TGTGCCAGCAGTTTTATCCGGGACAGGGGATCCTACACCTTC
CDR3 protein: CASSFIRDRGSYTF
V gene: TRBV6-2/TRBV6-3
D gene: TRBD1
J gene: TRBJ1-2
clone size: NA

CDR3 DNA: TGTGCCAGCAGTCCTCCGGTGACAGAGAAGCTCCACTTT
CDR3 protein: CASSPPVTEKLHF
V gene: TRBV28
D gene: NA
J gene: TRBJ1-6
clone size: NA

CDR3 DNA: TGCGCCAGCAGCCCGGTAGCGGGAGCGGGTGTAGAGACCCAGTACTTC
CDR3 protein: CASSPVAGAGVETQYF
V gene: TRBV5-1
D gene: TRBD2
J gene: TRBJ2-5
clone size: NA

CDR3 DNA: TGCGCCAGCAGCCAAGGGGAGGGGACTCTGGGAGGCTACACCTTC
CDR3 protein: CASSQGEGTLGGYTF
V gene: TRBV5-1
D gene: NA
J gene: TRBJ1-2
clone size: NA

CDR3 DNA: TGTGCCAGCAGCTTCCGTCCCGGGACAGGGACTATTTCTGGGGCCAACGTCCTGACTTTC
CDR3 protein: CASSFRPGTGTISGANVLTF
V gene: TRBV21-1
D gene: NA
J gene: TRBJ2-6
clone size: NA

CDR3 DNA: TGTGCCAGCAGCCCCCTAGGGGGGACAGTCCACGAGCAGTACTTC
CDR3 protein: CASSPLGGTVHEQYF
V gene: TRBV7-6
D gene: NA
J gene: TRBJ2-7
clone size: NA

CDR3 DNA: TGCGCCAGCAGCCAAGCCCTAGCGGGAGGGCGTGGGACCGGGGAGCTGTTTTTT
CDR3 protein: CASSQALAGGRGTGELFF
V gene: TRBV4-3
D gene: TRBD2
J gene: TRBJ2-2
clone size: NA

CDR3 DNA: TGTGCCAGCAGCCAGGACAGGGGCGCGGGTGAAGCTTTCTTT
CDR3 protein: CASSQDRGAGEAFF
V gene: TRBV3-1/TRBV3-2
D gene: TRBD1
J gene: TRBJ1-1
clone size: NA

CDR3 DNA: TGTGCCAGCAGTTTACGACAGCAAGTAGGCTCCTATGGCTACACCTTC
CDR3 protein: CASSLRQQVGSYGYTF
V gene: TRBV28
D gene: NA
J gene: TRBJ1-2
clone size: NA

CDR3 DNA: TGTGCCAGCAGCTTAGCTTCCTTGCGGGAAGGGTACGAGCAGTACTTC
CDR3 protein: CASSLASLREGYEQYF
V gene: TRBV11-2
D gene: NA
J gene: TRBJ2-7
clone size: NA

CDR3 DNA: TGTGCCAAACAGGGGAGCTCCTATAATTCACCCCTCCACTTT
CDR3 protein: CAKQGSSYNSPLHF
V gene: TRBV2
D gene: TRBD1
J gene: TRBJ1-6
clone size: NA

CDR3 DNA: TGCACCAGCAGCCATGATCAGGGGAACACTGAAGCTTTCTTT
CDR3 protein: CTSSHDQGNTEAFF
V gene: TRBV1
D gene: NA
J gene: TRBJ1-1
clone size: NA